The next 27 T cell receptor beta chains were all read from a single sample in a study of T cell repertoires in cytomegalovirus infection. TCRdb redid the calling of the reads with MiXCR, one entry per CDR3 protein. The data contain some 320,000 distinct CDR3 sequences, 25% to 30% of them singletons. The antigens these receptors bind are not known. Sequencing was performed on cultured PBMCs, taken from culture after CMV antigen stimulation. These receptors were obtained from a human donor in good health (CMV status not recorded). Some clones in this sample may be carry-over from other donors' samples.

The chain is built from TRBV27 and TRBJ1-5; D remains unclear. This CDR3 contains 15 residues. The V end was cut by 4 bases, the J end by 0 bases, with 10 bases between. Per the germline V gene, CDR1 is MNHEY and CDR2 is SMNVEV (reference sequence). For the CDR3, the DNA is TGTGCCAGCAGTTCCCGCCCATATAGCAATCAGCCCCAGCATTTT. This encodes CASSSRPYSNQPQHF.

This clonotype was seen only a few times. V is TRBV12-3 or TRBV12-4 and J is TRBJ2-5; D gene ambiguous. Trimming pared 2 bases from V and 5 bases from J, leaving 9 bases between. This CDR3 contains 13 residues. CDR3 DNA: TGTGCCAGCAGTTTAAGGGATCAGGAGACCCAGTACTTC. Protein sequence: CASSLRDQETQYF.

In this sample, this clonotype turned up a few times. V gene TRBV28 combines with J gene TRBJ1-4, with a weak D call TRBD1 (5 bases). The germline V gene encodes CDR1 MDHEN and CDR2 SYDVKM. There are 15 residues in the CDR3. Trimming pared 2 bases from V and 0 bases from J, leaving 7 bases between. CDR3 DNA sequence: TGTGCCAGCAGTTTAGGGGCAGCAACTAATGAAAAACTGTTTTTT. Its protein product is CASSLGAATNEKLFF.

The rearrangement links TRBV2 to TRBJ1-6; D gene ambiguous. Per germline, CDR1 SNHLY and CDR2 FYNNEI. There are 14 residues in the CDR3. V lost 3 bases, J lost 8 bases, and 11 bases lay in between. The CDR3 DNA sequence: TGTGCCAGCAGTGAGGAGGGAGAGGATTCACCCCTCCACTTT. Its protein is CASSEEGEDSPLHF.

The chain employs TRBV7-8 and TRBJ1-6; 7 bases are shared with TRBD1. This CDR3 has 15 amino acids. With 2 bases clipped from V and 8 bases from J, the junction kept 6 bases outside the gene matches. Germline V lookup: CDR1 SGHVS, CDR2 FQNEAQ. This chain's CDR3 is CASSLPTGIDSPLHF. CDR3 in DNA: TGTGCCAGCAGCTTACCGACAGGGATAGATTCACCCCTCCACTTT.

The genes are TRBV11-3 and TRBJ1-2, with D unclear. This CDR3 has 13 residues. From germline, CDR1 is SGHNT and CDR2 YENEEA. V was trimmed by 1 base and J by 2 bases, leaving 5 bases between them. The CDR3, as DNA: TGTGCCAGCAGCTTAGCGGAAAACTATGGCTACACCTTC. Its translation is CASSLAENYGYTF.

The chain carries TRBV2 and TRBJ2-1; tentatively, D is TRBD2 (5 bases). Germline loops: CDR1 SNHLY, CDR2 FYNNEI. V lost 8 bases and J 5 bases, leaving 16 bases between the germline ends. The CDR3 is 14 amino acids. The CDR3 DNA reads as TGTGCCAGCTTGGGAGAGTTCATGGACAATGAGCAGTTCTTC. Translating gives CASLGEFMDNEQFF.

This chain's CDR3 is CASTSPGHLTGELFF. The DNA of the CDR3 is TGTGCCTCCACCTCCCCGGGACACCTCACCGGGGAGCTGTTTTTT. The chain links TRBV19 to TRBJ2-2, with D tentatively TRBD1 (6 bases). In germline, CDR1 is LNHDA, CDR2 SQIVND (reference sequence). CDR3 length equals 15 residues. Deletions cut 11 bases from V and 4 bases from J, with 20 bases between.

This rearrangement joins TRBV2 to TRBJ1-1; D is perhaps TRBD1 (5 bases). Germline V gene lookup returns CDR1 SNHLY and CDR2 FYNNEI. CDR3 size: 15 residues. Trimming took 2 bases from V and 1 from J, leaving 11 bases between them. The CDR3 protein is CASSEMGVGNTEAFF. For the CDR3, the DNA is TGTGCCAGCAGTGAAATGGGGGTGGGGAACACTGAAGCTTTCTTT.

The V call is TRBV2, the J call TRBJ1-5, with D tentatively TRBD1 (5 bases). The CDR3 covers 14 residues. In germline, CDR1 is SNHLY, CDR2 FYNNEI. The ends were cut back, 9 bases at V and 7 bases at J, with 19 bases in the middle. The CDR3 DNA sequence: TGTGCCAGTAGACCGAGGGGAAGGGGCCAGCCCCAGCATTTT. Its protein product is CASRPRGRGQPQHF.

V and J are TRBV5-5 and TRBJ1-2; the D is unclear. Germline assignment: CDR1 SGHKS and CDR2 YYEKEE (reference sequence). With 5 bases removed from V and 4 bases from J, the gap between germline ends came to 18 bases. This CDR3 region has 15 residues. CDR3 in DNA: TGTGCCAGCAGATGGGCCGTAGGGTCAAGCTATGGCTACACCTTC. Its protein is CASRWAVGSSYGYTF.

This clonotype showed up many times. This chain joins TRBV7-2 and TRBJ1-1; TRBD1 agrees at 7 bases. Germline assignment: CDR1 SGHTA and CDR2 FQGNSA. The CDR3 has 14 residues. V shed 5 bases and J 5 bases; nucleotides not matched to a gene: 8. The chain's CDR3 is CASSLAGGWTEAFF. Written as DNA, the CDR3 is TGTGCCAGCAGCCTCGCAGGGGGATGGACTGAAGCTTTCTTT.

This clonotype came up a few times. CDR3 loop: CASSPPGQLNEKLFF. The CDR3 nucleotides read TGTGCCAGCAGCCCTCCGGGACAGTTAAATGAAAAACTGTTTTTT. The chain combines TRBV28 with TRBJ1-4; 7 bases map to TRBD1. There are 15 residues in the CDR3. V dropped 6 bases and J dropped 5; count of bases not matched to a gene: 9. The germline CDR1 and CDR2 sequences are MDHEN and SYDVKM.

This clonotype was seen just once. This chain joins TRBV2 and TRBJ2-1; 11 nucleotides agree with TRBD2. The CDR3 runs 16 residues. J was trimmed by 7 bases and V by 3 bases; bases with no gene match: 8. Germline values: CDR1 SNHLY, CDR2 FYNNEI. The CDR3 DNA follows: TGTGCCAGCAGTGAGACCTCTAGCGGGAGGCGGAATGAGCAGTTCTTC. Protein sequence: CASSETSSGRRNEQFF.

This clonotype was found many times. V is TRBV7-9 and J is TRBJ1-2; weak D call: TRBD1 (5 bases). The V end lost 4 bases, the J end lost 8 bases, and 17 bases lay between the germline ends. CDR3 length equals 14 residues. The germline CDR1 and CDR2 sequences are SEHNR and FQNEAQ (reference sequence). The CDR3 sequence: CASSSGDRGGGYTF. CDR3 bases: TGTGCCAGCAGCTCTGGGGACCGGGGAGGCGGCTACACCTTC.

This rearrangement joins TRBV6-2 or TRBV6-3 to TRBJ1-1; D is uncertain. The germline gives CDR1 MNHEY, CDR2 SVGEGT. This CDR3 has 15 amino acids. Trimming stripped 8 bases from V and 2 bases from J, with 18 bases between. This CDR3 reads CASLSTAGLNTEAFF. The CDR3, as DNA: TGTGCCAGCCTCTCCACCGCGGGCCTAAACACTGAAGCTTTCTTT.

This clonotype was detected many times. The CDR3: CASSLDPQTDTQYF. CDR3 bases: TGTGCCAGCAGCCTCGACCCTCAGACAGATACGCAGTATTTT. The chain joins TRBV5-4 to TRBJ2-3; D not resolved. CDR1 is SGHNT, CDR2 YYREEE, per germline (reference sequence). V lost 4 bases and J 3 bases, leaving 12 bases between the germline ends. The CDR3 has 14 amino acids.

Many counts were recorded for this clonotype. The CDR3: CASSFLAARADTQYF. CDR3 DNA: TGTGCCAGCAGCTTCTTAGCGGCAAGGGCAGATACGCAGTATTTT. V and J are TRBV11-2 and TRBJ2-3; D is perhaps TRBD2 (6 bases). Trimming stripped 3 bases from V and 4 bases from J, with 14 bases between. CDR3 length: 15 residues. In germline, CDR1 is SGHAT, CDR2 FQNNGV.

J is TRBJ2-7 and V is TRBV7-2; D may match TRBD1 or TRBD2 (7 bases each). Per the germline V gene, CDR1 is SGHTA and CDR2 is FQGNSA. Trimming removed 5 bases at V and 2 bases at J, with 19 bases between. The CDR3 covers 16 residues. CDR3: CASSPQGGRRAYEQYF. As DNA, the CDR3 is TGTGCCAGCAGCCCTCAGGGGGGGCGGAGGGCCTACGAGCAGTACTTC.

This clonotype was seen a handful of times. The CDR3 here is CASSGQGVLGMGNQPQHF. Here the CDR3 DNA reads TGTGCCAGCAGTGGACAGGGGGTACTTGGTATGGGCAATCAGCCCCAGCATTTT. The V gene is TRBV6-1, the J gene TRBJ1-5; TRBD1 matches 9 bases. V lost 4 bases, J lost 2 bases, and 12 bases stayed unmatched. From germline, CDR1 is MNHNS and CDR2 SASEGT. This CDR3 region has 18 residues.

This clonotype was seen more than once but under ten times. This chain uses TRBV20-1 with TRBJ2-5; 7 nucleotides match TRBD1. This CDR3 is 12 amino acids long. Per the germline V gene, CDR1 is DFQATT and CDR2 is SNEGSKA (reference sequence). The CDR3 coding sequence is TGCCGAACAGGGGATCACCAAGAGACCCAGTACTTC. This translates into CRTGDHQETQYF.

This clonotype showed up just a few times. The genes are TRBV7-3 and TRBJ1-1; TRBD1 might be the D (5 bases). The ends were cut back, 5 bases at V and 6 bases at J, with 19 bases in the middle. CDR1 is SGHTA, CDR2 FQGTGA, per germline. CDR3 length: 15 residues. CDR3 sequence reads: CASSGSGTGGAEAFF. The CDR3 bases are TGTGCCAGCAGCGGATCCGGGACCGGGGGGGCTGAAGCTTTCTTT.

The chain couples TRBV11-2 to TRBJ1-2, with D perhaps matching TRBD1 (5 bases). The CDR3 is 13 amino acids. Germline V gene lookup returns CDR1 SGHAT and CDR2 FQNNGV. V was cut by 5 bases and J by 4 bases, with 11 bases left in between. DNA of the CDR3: TGTGCCAGCAGCGCCACAGGTAGCTATGGCTACACCTTC. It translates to CASSATGSYGYTF.

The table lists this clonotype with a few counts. The CDR3 DNA follows: TGTGCCAGCAGTTTACCCCAGGTCGGAACCAAAAACATTCAGTACTTC. Translating it yields CASSLPQVGTKNIQYF. J is TRBJ2-4 and V is TRBV28; D unclear. V lost 2 bases and J lost 2, with 13 bases in between. Germline CDR1 and CDR2: MDHEN and SYDVKM. The CDR3 totals 16 residues.

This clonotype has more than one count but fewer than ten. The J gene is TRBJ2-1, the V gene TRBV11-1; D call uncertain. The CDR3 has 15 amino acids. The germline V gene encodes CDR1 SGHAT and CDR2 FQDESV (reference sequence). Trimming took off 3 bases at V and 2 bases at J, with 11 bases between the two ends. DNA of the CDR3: TGTGCCAGCAGCTTTCCCCCAGTTGCCTACAATGAGCAGTTCTTC. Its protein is CASSFPPVAYNEQFF.

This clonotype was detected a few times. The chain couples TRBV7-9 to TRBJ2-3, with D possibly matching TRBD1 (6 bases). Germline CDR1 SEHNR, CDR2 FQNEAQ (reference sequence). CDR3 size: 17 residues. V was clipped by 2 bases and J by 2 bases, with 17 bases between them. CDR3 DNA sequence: TGTGCCAGCAGCTTATCGTCCGGGGACACGAACACAGATACGCAGTATTTT. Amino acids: CASSLSSGDTNTDTQYF. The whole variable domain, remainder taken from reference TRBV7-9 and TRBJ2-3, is DTGVSQNPRHKITKRGQNVTFRCDPISEHNRLYWYRQTLGQGPEFLTYFQNEAQLEKSRLLSDRFSAERPKGSFSTLEIQRTEQGDSAMYLCASSLSSGDTNTDTQYFGPGTRLTVL.

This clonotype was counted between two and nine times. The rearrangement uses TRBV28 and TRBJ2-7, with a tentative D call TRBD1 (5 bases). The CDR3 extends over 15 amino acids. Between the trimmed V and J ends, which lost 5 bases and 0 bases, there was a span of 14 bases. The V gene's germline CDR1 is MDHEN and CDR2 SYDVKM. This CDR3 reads CASSRQRRGSYEQYF. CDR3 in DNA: TGTGCCAGCAGTCGACAGAGGCGCGGCTCCTACGAGCAGTACTTC.